Shown below are 8 T cell receptor beta chains from a single sample sequenced in a study of blood T cell repertoires in COVID-19 (dated by TCRdb to about 2020). Libraries came from the immunoSEQ multiplex PCR assay. Here the immuneACCESS table is served through TCRdb, limited to in-frame sequences with V and J called. Missing clones are a known gap in these copies; in checked studies unresolved V genes cover under half, and the rest lacks a known reason. The sample records over 100,000 clones, roughly 80% of which are singletons. Jointly, the top ten make up more than 3% of the sample. The sequencing input was peripheral blood. Source of these receptors: a woman over 75 with active or convalescent COVID-19.

The chain has TRBV7-3 and TRBJ2-1; 8 bases are a match to TRBD2. Trimming at V came to 6 bases and at J to 0 bases, leaving 4 bases not matched to a gene. The CDR3 has 15 amino acids. Germline-derived CDR1 and CDR2 are SGHTA and FQGTGA. In DNA, the CDR3 is TGTGCCAGCAGTCCCGGACTAGCCTCCTACAATGAGCAGTTCTTC. Amino acids: CASSPGLASYNEQFF.

In DNA, the CDR3 is TGTGCCAGCAGTTATGACAGGGGGCAGGAGGGCTACACCTTC. Translated: CASSYDRGQEGYTF. V is TRBV28 and J is TRBJ1-2; the match to TRBD1 covers 10 bases. The CDR3 extends over 14 amino acids. The germline V gene has CDR1 MDHEN and CDR2 SYDVKM. The junction had 7 bases not matched to a gene; V was cut back by 4 bases and J by 8 bases.

The gene calls are TRBV28 and TRBJ1-1; D is ambiguous. The CDR3 contains 14 residues. Germline V CDR1 and CDR2: MDHEN, SYDVKM. Trimming removed 5 bases from V and 3 bases from J, with 13 bases in between. This CDR3 is CASSRHSTYTEAFF. Written as DNA, the CDR3 is TGTGCCAGCAGTCGACATAGTACTTACACTGAAGCTTTCTTT.

This clone came up once. The genes are TRBV27 and TRBJ2-3; 11 bases match TRBD2. Germline V gene data show CDR1 as MNHEY and CDR2 as SMNVEV (reference sequence). The V and J ends lost 10 bases and 0 bases, in that order; junction bases with no gene match: 6. This CDR3 region has 15 residues. This chain's CDR3 is CATSGTSGSTDTQYF. CDR3 bases: TGTGCCACTTCCGGGACTAGCGGAAGCACAGATACGCAGTATTTT.

The chain couples TRBV19 to TRBJ2-3; 15 nucleotides align to TRBD2. V trimming: 4 bases; J trimming: 4 bases; junction bases outside the gene matches: 3. The CDR3 consists of 16 residues. The germline CDR1 and CDR2 sequences are LNHDA and SQIVND (reference sequence). The CDR3: CASSRTSGGAPDTQYF. The CDR3 DNA sequence: TGTGCCAGTAGTAGGACTAGCGGGGGGGCCCCAGATACGCAGTATTTT.

The chain uses TRBV3-1 (or the pseudogene TRBV3-2) and TRBJ1-2, with 10 nucleotides matching TRBD1. The CDR3 length is 14 residues. V shed 8 bases and J 6 bases; nucleotides not matched to a gene: 9. The germline gives CDR1 LGHDT, CDR2 YNNKEL (reference sequence). The CDR3 loop reads CASGLGQGVNGYTF. Written as DNA, the CDR3 is TGTGCCAGCGGGCTCGGACAGGGGGTCAATGGCTACACCTTC.

V gene TRBV12-3 or TRBV12-4 combines with J gene TRBJ2-1; D is possibly TRBD1 (6 bases). The CDR3 is made up of 12 amino acids. The V gene lost 6 bases and the J gene lost 15 bases, with 18 bases spanning the gap. CDR3 amino acids: CASSSTGTFRFF. For the CDR3, the DNA is TGTGCCAGCAGCTCTACCGGGACATTTAGGTTCTTC.

V usage is TRBV30 and J usage is TRBJ1-1; weak D call: TRBD1 (6 bases). Germline values: CDR1 GTSNPN, CDR2 SVGIG (reference sequence). The CDR3 length is 12 residues. V lost 1 base and J lost 12, with 15 bases in between. CDR3 residues: CAWSGRGLSTFF. The CDR3 bases are TGTGCCTGGAGTGGCAGGGGCTTGAGTACTTTCTTT.